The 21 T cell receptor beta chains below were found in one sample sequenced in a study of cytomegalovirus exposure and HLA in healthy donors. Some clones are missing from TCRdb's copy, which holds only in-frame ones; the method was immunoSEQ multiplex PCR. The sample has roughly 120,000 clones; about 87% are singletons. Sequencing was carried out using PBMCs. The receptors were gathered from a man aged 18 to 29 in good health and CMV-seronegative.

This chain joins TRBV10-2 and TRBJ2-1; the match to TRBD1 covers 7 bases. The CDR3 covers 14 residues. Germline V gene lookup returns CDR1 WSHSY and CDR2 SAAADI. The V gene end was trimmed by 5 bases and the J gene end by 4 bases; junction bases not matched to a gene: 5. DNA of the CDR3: TGCGCCAGCAGTTCTGGACAGGAATACAATGAGCAGTTCTTC. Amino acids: CASSSGQEYNEQFF.

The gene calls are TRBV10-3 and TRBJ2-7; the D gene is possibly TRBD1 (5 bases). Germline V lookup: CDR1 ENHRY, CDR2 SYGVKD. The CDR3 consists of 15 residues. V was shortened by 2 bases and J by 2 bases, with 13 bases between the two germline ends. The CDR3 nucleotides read TGTGCCATCAGTGAGCCCAAGGACACCCCCTACGAGCAGTACTTC. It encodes CAISEPKDTPYEQYF.

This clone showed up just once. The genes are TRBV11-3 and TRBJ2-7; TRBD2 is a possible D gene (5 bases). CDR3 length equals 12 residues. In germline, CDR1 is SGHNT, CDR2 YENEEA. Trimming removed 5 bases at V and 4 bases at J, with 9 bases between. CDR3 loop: CASSRSGYEQYF. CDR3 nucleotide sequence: TGTGCCAGCAGCCGGTCGGGATACGAGCAGTACTTC.

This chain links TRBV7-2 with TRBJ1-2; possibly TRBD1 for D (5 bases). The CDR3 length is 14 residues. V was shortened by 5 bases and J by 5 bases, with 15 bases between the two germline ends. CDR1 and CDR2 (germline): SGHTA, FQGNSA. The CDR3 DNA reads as TGTGCCAGCAGCATAGAACCCCAGGGTTATGGCTACACCTTC. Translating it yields CASSIEPQGYGYTF.

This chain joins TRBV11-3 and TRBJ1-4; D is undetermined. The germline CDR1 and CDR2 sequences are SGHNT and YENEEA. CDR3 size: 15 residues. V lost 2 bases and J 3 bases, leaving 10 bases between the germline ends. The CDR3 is CASSLKLDPNEKLFF. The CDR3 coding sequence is TGTGCCAGCAGCTTAAAACTAGACCCTAATGAAAAACTGTTTTTT.

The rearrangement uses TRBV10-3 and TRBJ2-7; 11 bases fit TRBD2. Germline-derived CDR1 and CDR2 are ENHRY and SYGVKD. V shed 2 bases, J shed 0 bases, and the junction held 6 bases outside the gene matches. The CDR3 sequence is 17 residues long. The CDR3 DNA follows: TGTGCCATCAGTGAGCCTGGGACTAGCGGCAGCTCCTACGAGCAGTACTTC. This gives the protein CAISEPGTSGSSYEQYF.

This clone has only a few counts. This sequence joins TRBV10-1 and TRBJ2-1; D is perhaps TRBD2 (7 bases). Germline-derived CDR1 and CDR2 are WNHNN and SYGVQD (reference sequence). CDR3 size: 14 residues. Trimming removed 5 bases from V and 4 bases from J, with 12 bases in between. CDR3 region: CASSQSGTYNEQFF. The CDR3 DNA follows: TGCGCCAGCAGTCAAAGCGGGACATACAATGAGCAGTTCTTC.

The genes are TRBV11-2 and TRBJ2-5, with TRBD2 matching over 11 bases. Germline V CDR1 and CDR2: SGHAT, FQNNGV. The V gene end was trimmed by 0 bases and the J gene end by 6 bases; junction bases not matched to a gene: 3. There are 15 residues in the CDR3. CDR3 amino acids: CASSLDLAGGKTQYF. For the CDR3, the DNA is TGTGCCAGCAGCTTAGATCTAGCGGGGGGAAAGACCCAGTACTTC. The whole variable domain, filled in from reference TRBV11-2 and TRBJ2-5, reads EAGVAQSPRYKIIEKRQSVAFWCNPISGHATLYWYQQILGQGPKLLIQFQNNGVVDDSQLPKDRFSAERLKGVDSTLKIQPAKLEDSAVYLCASSLDLAGGKTQYFGPGTRLLVL.

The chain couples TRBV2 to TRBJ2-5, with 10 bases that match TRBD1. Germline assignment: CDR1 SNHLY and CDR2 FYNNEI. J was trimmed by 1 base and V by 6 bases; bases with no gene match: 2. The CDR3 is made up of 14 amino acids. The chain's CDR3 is CASRRDRGQETQYF. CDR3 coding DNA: TGTGCCAGCAGGAGGGACAGGGGCCAAGAGACCCAGTACTTC.

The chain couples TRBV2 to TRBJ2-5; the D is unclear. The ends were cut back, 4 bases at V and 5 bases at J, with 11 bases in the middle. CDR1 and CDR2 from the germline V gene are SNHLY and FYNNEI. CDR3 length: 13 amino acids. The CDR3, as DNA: TGTGCCAGCAGTGCTGTTAGCCCGGAGACCCAGTACTTC. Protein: CASSAVSPETQYF.

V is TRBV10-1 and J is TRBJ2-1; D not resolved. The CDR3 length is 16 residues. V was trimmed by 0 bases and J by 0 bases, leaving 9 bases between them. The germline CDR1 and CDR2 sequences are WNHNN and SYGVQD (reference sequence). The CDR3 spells CASSESGSPSYNEQFF. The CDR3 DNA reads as TGCGCCAGCAGTGAGTCTGGCTCGCCCTCCTACAATGAGCAGTTCTTC.

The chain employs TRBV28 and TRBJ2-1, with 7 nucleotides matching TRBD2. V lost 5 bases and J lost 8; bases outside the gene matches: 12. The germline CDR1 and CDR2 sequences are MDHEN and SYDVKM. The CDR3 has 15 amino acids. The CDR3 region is CASSHYLGTTDEQFF. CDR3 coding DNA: TGTGCCAGCAGTCACTACTTAGGGACTACGGATGAGCAGTTCTTC.

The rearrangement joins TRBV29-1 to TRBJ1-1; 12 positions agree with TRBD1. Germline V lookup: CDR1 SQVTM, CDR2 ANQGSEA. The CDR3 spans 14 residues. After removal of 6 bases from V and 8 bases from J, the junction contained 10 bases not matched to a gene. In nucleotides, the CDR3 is TGCAGCGTCGATATCGGGACAGGGGGCACCGAAGCTTTCTTT. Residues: CSVDIGTGGTEAFF.

For the CDR3, the DNA is TGTGCCAGCACCGACGGGATTTACTATGGCTACACCTTC. Translated, it gives CASTDGIYYGYTF. This chain joins TRBV6-5 and TRBJ1-2; D call uncertain. Germline lookup yields CDR1 MNHEY and CDR2 SVGAGI. Trimming took 7 bases from V and 3 from J, leaving 12 bases between them. This CDR3 spans 13 amino acids.

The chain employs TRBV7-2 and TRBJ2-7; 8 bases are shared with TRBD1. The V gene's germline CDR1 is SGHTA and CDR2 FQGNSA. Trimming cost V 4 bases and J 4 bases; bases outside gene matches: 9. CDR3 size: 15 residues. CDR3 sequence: CASSSGQAQSYEQYF. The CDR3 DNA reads TGTGCCAGCAGCTCGGGACAGGCACAGTCATACGAGCAGTACTTC.

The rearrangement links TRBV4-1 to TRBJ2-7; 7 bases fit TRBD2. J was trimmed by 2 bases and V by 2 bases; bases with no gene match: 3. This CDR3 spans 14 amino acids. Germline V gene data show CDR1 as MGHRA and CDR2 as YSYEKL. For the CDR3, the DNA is TGCGCCAGCAGCCAAAGCGGGGCCACCTACGAGCAGTACTTC. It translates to CASSQSGATYEQYF.

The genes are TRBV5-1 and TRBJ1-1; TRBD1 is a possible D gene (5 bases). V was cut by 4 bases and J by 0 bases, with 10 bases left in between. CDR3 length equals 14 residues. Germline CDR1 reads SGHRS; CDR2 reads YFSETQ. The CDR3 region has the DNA TGCGCCAGCAGCCGCCGGGGGGTGAACACTGAAGCTTTCTTT. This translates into CASSRRGVNTEAFF.

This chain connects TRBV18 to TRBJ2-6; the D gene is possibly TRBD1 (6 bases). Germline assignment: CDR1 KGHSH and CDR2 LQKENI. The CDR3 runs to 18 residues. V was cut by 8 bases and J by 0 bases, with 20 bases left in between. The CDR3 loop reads CASRPWDTRYSGANVLTF. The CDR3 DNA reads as TGTGCCAGCCGTCCCTGGGACACCCGATACTCTGGGGCCAACGTCCTGACTTTC.

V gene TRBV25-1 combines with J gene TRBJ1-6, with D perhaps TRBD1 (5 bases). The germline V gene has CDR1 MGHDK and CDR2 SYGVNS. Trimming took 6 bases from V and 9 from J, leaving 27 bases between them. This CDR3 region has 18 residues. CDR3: CASSGPPWGVGPSSPLHF. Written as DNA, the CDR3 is TGTGCCAGCAGCGGCCCCCCTTGGGGCGTAGGTCCTAGTTCACCCCTCCACTTT.

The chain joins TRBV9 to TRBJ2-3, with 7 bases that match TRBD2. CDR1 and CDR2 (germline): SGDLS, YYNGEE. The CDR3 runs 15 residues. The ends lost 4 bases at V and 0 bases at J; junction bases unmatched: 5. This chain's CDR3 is CASSILAASTDTQYF. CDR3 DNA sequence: TGTGCCAGCAGCATCCTAGCGGCTAGCACAGATACGCAGTATTTT. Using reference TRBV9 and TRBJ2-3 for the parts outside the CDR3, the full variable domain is DSGVTQTPKHLITATGQRVTLRCSPRSGDLSVYWYQQSLDQGLQFLIQYYNGEERAKGNILERFSAQQFPDLHSELNLSSLELGDSALYFCASSILAASTDTQYFGPGTRLTVL.

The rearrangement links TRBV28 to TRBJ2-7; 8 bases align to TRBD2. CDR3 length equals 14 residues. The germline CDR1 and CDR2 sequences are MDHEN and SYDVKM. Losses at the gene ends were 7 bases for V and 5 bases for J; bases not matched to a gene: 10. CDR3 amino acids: CASNPTGGVHEQYF. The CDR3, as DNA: TGTGCCAGCAACCCCACCGGGGGGGTCCACGAGCAGTACTTC.